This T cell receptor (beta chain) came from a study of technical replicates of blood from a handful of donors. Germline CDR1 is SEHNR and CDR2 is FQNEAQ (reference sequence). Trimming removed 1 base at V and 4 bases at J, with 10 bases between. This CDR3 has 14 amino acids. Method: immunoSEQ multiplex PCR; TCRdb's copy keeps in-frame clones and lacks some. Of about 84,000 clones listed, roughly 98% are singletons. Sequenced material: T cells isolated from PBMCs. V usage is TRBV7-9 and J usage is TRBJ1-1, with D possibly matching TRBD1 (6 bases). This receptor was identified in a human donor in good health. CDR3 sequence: CASSLEGGSTEAFF. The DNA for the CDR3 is TGTGCCAGCAGCTTAGAGGGGGGGAGCACTGAAGCTTTCTTT.